This TCR beta chain originates from a study of spatial heterogeneity in lung cancer. The sample's time point: sample taken at primary tumor resection. Extraction of whole RNA from tumor, nontumor lung or frozen PBMC preceded unsorted sequencing. MiXCR, applied by TCRdb to the 5' RACE reads, yields one record per CDR3 protein. This table holds around 11,000 distinct CDR3 sequences, under 4.5% found once. This CDR3 has 18 residues. Germline loops: CDR1 KGHDR, CDR2 SFDVKD. The junction had 15 bases not matched to a gene; V was cut back by 4 bases and J by 3 bases. This clonotype has at least ten counts. Because the library targeted alpha chains, this beta chain is an off-target read whose size means little.

The sequencing used PBMCs, collected at surgery. This receptor was identified in a female donor with early-stage non-small cell lung cancer. The V gene is TRBV24-1, the J gene TRBJ1-1; the match to TRBD1 covers 8 bases. The CDR3 region has the DNA TGTGCCACCAGTGACTTAGGACAGGGCGATCGCGAGGACACTGAAGCTTTCTTT. Translating it yields CATSDLGQGDREDTEAFF.